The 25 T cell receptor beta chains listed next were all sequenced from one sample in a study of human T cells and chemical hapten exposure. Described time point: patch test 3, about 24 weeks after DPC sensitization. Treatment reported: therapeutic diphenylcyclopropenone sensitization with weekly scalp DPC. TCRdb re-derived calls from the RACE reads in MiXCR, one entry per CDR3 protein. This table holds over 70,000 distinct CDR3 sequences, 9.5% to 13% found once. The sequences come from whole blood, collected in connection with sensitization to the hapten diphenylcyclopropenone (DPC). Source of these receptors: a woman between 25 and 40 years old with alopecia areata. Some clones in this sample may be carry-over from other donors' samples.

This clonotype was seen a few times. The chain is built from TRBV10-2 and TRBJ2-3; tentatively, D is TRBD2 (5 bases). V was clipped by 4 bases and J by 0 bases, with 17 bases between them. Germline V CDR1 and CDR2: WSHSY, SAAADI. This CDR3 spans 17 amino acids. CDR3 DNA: TGCGCCAGCAGTGGGTTCGGGGAACGAGCTAGCACAGATACGCAGTATTTT. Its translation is CASSGFGERASTDTQYF.

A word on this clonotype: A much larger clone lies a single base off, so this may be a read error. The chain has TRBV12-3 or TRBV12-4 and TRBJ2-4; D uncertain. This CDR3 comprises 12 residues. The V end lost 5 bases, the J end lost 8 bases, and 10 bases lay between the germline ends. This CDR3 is CASSPDPDIQYF. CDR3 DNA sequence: TGTGCCAGCAGTCCCGACCCAGACATTCAGTACTTC.

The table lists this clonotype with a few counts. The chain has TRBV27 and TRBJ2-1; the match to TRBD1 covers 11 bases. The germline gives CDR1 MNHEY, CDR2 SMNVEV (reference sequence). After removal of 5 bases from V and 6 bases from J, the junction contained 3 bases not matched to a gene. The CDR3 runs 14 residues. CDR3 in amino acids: CASSPGTGGNEQFF. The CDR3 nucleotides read TGTGCCAGCAGTCCGGGGACAGGGGGCAATGAGCAGTTCTTC.

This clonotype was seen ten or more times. For the CDR3, the DNA is TGTGCCATCAGGCCGGGACAGGGATATACCGGGGAGCTGTTTTTT. This codes for CAIRPGQGYTGELFF. The rearrangement joins TRBV10-3 to TRBJ2-2; 9 positions agree with TRBD1. The CDR3 extends over 15 amino acids. In germline, CDR1 is ENHRY, CDR2 SYGVKD. Germline trimming cut 6 bases from V and 5 bases from J; bases unmatched to any gene: 7.

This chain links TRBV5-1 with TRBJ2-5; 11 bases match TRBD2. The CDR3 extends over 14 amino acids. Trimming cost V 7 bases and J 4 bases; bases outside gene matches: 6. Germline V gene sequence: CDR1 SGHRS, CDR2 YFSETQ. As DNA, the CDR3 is TGCGCCAGCGGCGAACTAGCGGGAGTAGAGACCCAGTACTTC. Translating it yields CASGELAGVETQYF.

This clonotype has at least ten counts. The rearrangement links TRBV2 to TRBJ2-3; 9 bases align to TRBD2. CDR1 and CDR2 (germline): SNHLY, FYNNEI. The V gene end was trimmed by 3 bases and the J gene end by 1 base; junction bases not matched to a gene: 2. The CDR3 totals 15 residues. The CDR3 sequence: CASSESGGRTDTQYF. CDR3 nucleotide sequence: TGTGCCAGCAGTGAGAGCGGGGGGCGCACAGATACGCAGTATTTT. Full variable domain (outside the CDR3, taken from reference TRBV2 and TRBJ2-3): EPEVTQTPSHQVTQMGQEVILRCVPISNHLYFYWYRQILGQKVEFLVSFYNNEISEKSEIFDDQFSVERPDGSNFTLKIRSTKLEDSAMYFCASSESGGRTDTQYFGPGTRLTVL.

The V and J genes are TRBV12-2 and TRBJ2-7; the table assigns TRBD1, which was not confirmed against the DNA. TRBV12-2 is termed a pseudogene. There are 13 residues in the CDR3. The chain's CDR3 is CASRFMTGSEQYV. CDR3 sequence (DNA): TGTGCAAGTCGCTTCATGACGGGATCCGAGCAGTACGTC.

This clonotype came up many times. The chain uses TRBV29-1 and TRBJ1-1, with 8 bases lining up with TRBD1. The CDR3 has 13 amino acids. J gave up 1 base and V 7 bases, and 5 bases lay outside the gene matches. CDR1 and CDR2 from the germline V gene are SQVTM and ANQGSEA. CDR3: CSARTGGNTEAFF. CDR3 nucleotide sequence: TGCAGCGCTCGAACAGGGGGGAACACTGAAGCTTTCTTT.

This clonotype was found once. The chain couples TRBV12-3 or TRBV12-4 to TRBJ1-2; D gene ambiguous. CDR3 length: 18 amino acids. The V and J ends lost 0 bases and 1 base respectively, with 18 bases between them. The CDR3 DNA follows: TGTGCCAGCAGTTTAGCGCTCTCAGGCCTCGCGAATAACTATGGCTACACCTTC. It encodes CASSLALSGLANNYGYTF.

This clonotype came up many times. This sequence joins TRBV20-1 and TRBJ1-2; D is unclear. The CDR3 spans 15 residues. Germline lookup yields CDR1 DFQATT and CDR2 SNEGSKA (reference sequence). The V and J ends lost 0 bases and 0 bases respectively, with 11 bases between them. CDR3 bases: TGCAGTGCTAGAGATTACAAGGCGGCTAACTATGGCTACACCTTC. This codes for CSARDYKAANYGYTF.

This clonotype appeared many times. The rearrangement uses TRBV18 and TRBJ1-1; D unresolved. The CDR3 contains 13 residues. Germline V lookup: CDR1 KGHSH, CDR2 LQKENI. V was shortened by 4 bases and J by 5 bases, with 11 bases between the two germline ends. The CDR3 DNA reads TGTGCCAGCTCACAGGGTATAGTTACTGAAGCTTTCTTT. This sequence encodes CASSQGIVTEAFF.

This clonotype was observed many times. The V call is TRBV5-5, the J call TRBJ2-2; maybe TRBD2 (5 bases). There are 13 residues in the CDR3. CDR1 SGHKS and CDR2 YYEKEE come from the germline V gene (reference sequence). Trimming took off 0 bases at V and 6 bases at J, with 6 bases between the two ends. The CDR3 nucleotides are TGTGCCAGCAGCTTGGACGGGGCCGGGGAGCTGTTTTTT. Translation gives CASSLDGAGELFF.

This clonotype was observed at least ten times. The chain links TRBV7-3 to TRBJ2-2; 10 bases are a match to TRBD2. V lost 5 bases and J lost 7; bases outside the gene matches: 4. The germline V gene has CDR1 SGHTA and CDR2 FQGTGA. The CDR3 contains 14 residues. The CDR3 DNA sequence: TGTGCCAGCAGCCCTAGCGGGAGTCACGGGGAGCTGTTTTTT. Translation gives CASSPSGSHGELFF.

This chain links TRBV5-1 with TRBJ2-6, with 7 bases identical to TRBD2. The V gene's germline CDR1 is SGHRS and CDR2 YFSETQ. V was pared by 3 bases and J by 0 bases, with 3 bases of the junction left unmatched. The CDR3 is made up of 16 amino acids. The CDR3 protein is CASSWGGSSGANVLTF. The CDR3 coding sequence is TGCGCCAGCAGCTGGGGAGGGTCCTCTGGGGCCAACGTCCTGACTTTC.

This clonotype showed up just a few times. This chain's CDR3 is CSAPVWDYRTDTQYF. CDR3 nucleotide sequence: TGCAGTGCCCCCGTTTGGGACTACCGCACAGATACGCAGTATTTT. J is TRBJ2-3 and V is TRBV20-1; 7 positions agree with TRBD2. This CDR3 spans 15 amino acids. J lost 1 base, V lost 6 bases, and 10 bases had no gene match. Germline V lookup: CDR1 DFQATT, CDR2 SNEGSKA (reference sequence).

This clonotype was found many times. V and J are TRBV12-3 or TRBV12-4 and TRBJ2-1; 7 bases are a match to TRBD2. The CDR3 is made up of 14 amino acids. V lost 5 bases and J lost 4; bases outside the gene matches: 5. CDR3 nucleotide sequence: TGTGCCAGCAGTAGAACGGGGGGTTACAATGAGCAGTTCTTC. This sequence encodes CASSRTGGYNEQFF.

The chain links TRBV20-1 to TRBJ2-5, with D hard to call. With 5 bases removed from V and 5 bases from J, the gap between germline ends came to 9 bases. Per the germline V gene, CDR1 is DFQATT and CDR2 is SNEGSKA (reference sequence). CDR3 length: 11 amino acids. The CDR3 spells CSAQLSETQYF. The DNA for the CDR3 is TGCAGTGCTCAACTATCGGAGACCCAGTACTTC.

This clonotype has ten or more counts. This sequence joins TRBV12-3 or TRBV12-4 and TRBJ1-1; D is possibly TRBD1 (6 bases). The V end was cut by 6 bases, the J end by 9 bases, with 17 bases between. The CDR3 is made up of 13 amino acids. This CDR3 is CASSSNKGGKAFF. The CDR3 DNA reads TGTGCCAGCAGCTCAAATAAGGGGGGAAAAGCTTTCTTT.

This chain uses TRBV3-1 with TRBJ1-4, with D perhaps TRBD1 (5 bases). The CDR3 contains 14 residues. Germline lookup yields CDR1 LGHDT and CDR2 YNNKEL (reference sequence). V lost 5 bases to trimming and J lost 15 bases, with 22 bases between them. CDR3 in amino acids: CASSKNDPGGLLFF. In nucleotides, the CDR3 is TGTGCCAGCAGCAAGAATGACCCTGGGGGACTTTTGTTTTTT. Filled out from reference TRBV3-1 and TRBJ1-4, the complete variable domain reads DTAVSQTPKYLVTQMGNDKSIKCEQNLGHDTMYWYKQDSKKFLKIMFSYNNKELIINETVPNRFSPKSPDKAHLNLHINSLELGDSAVYFCASSKNDPGGLLFFGSGTQLSVL.

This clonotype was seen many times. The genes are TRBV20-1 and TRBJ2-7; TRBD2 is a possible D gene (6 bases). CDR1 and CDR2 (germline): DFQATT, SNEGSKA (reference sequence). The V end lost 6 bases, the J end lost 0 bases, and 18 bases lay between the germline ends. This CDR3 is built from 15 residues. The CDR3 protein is CSAPLRDWYSYEQYF. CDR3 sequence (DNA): TGCAGTGCACCACTCCGGGACTGGTACTCCTACGAGCAGTACTTC.

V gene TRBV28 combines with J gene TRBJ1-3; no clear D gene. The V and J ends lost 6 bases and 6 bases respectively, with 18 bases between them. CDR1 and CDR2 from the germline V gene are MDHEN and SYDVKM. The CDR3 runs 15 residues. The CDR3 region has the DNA TGTGCCAGCAGCCTGCAACCAACCCGGGAAAACACCATATATTTT. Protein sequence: CASSLQPTRENTIYF.

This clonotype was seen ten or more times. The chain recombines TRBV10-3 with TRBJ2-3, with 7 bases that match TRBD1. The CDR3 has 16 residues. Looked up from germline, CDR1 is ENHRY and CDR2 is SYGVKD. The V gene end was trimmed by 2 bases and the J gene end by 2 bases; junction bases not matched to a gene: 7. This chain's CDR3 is CAISEGTAAATDTQYF. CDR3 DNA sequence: TGTGCCATCAGTGAGGGGACAGCGGCGGCCACAGATACGCAGTATTTT.

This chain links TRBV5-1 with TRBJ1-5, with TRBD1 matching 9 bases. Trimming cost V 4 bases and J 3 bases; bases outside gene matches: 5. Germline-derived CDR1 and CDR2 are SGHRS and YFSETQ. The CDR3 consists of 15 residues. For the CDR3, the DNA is TGCGCCAGCAGCGCCACAGGGGGCACCAATCAGCCCCAGCATTTT. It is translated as CASSATGGTNQPQHF.

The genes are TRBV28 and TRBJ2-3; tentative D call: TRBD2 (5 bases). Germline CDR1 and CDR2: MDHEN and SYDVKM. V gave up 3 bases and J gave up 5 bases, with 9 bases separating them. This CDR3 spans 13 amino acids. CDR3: CASSFKEGDTQYF. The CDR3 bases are TGTGCCAGCAGTTTCAAAGAGGGAGATACGCAGTATTTT.

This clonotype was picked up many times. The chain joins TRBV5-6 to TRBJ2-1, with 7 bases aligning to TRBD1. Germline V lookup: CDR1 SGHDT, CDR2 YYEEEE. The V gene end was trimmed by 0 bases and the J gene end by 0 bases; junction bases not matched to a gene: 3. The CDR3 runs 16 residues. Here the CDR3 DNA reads TGTGCCAGCAGCTTGGTAGGGACAGTCTCCTACAATGAGCAGTTCTTC. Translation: CASSLVGTVSYNEQFF.